One sample yielded the 22 T cell receptor beta chains listed below, sequenced in a study of blood T cell repertoires in COVID-19. Using immunoSEQ multiplex PCR, the repertoire was profiled, and TCRdb retains in-frame clones only, with some absent. The sample lists roughly 340,000 clones; about 90% were seen once. Sequenced: peripheral blood. The receptors originated from a woman aged 50 to 60 with COVID-19, enrolled during active disease.

The chain is built from TRBV6-2 or TRBV6-3 and TRBJ2-6; the match to TRBD1 covers 9 bases. The ends lost 2 bases at V and 0 bases at J; junction bases unmatched: 8. CDR3 length: 19 residues. Germline-derived CDR1 and CDR2 are MNHEY and SVGEGT. The CDR3 loop is CASSYAWDRVGSGANVLTF. In DNA form, the CDR3 reads TGTGCCAGCAGTTACGCCTGGGACAGGGTAGGCTCTGGGGCCAACGTCCTGACTTTC.

This clone has only a few counts. The chain links TRBV5-6 to TRBJ2-7; 9 bases line up with TRBD2. Germline V gene lookup returns CDR1 SGHDT and CDR2 YYEEEE. Trimming took 1 base from V and 3 from J; bases not matched to a gene: 5. This CDR3 region has 15 residues. CDR3 bases: TGTGCCAGCAGCTTGCGGCTAGCGGGGCACTACGAGCAGTACTTC. Translated, it gives CASSLRLAGHYEQYF.

This clone was detected a few times. V gene TRBV4-2 combines with J gene TRBJ1-2; the D is unclear. This CDR3 spans 14 amino acids. With 0 bases removed from V and 0 bases from J, the gap between germline ends came to 5 bases. From germline, CDR1 is LGHNA and CDR2 YNFKEQ. This CDR3 is CASSQDLANYGYTF. As DNA, the CDR3 is TGTGCCAGCAGCCAAGATCTAGCTAACTATGGCTACACCTTC.

V usage is TRBV9 and J usage is TRBJ2-1, with 9 bases aligning to TRBD2. V lost 2 bases to trimming and J lost 5 bases; unmatched junction nucleotides: 5. CDR3 length: 15 amino acids. The germline V gene has CDR1 SGDLS and CDR2 YYNGEE. The CDR3 nucleotides are TGTGCCAGCAGCGTTAGCGGGAGTGCCCACAATGAGCAGTTCTTC. It codes for CASSVSGSAHNEQFF.

The V call is TRBV23-1, the J call TRBJ2-3, with no clear D. TRBV23-1 is sorted into the ORF group, with uncertain function. V was shortened by 0 bases and J by 2 bases, with 9 bases between the two germline ends. There are 15 residues in the CDR3. CDR3 sequence: CASSQSYRTTDTQYF. Here the CDR3 DNA reads TGCGCCAGCAGTCAATCATACAGAACCACAGATACGCAGTATTTT.

This chain connects TRBV4-1 to TRBJ2-2, with a weak D call TRBD1 (6 bases). Trimming pared 6 bases from V and 5 bases from J, leaving 10 bases between. Germline V lookup: CDR1 MGHRA, CDR2 YSYEKL. The CDR3 runs to 13 residues. The CDR3 here is CASRLQGTGELFF. DNA of the CDR3: TGCGCCAGCAGGTTACAGGGAACCGGGGAGCTGTTTTTT.

This chain links TRBV7-2 with TRBJ2-3, with unresolved D. The germline V and J ends were trimmed by 3 bases and 0 bases, with 7 bases remaining between them. This CDR3 region has 14 residues. Germline CDR1 reads SGHTA; CDR2 reads FQGNSA. The CDR3 region is CASSFRTSTDTQYF. CDR3 sequence (DNA): TGTGCCAGCAGCTTTCGTACTAGCACAGATACGCAGTATTTT. Using reference TRBV7-2 and TRBJ2-3 for the parts outside the CDR3, the full variable domain is GAGVSQSPSNKVTEKGKDVELRCDPISGHTALYWYRQSLGQGLEFLIYFQGNSAPDKSGLPSDRFSAERTGGSVSTLTIQRTQQEDSAVYLCASSFRTSTDTQYFGPGTRLTVL.

This clone was detected a few times. The gene calls are TRBV6-2 or TRBV6-3 and TRBJ2-2; perhaps TRBD1 as D (5 bases). This CDR3 contains 13 residues. V was shortened by 2 bases and J by 6 bases, with 7 bases between the two germline ends. In germline, CDR1 is MNHEY, CDR2 SVGEGT. Here the CDR3 DNA reads TGTGCCAGCAGTTACGACAGCCCCGGGGAGCTGTTTTTT. Protein sequence: CASSYDSPGELFF.

The chain joins TRBV11-3 to TRBJ2-3; tentative D call: TRBD2 (5 bases). CDR1 is SGHNT and CDR2 is YENEEA in the germline V gene. V was pared by 0 bases and J by 7 bases, with 23 bases between. The CDR3 is made up of 18 amino acids. In DNA, the CDR3 is TGTGCCAGCAGCTTAGATTTCCGCCTAGCCGACGTTCGGAATACGCAGTATTTT. The encoded protein is CASSLDFRLADVRNTQYF.

The chain carries TRBV11-2 and TRBJ2-2; D is ambiguous. CDR1 SGHAT and CDR2 FQNNGV come from the germline V gene. CDR3 length: 15 residues. V lost 2 bases to trimming and J lost 0 bases, with 7 bases between them. CDR3 in DNA: TGTGCCAGCAGCTTAACCGGTACGAACACCGGGGAGCTGTTTTTT. Translation gives CASSLTGTNTGELFF. Combining the CDR3 with reference TRBV11-2 and TRBJ2-2 gives the whole variable domain EAGVAQSPRYKIIEKRQSVAFWCNPISGHATLYWYQQILGQGPKLLIQFQNNGVVDDSQLPKDRFSAERLKGVDSTLKIQPAKLEDSAVYLCASSLTGTNTGELFFGEGSRLTVL.

The chain carries TRBV19 and TRBJ1-1; D is perhaps TRBD1 (5 bases). Germline-derived CDR1 and CDR2 are LNHDA and SQIVND (reference sequence). The CDR3 consists of 15 residues. The V and J ends lost 5 bases and 4 bases respectively, with 17 bases between them. The CDR3 sequence: CASSPFLGEGTEAFF. The CDR3 region has the DNA TGTGCCAGTAGTCCCTTTTTGGGGGAGGGCACTGAAGCTTTCTTT.

The chain couples TRBV6-5 to TRBJ2-7; 7 bases are shared with TRBD2. CDR1 and CDR2 from the germline V gene are MNHEY and SVGAGI. This CDR3 is 15 amino acids long. The V segment lost 1 base and the J segment 3 bases; nucleotides outside the gene matches: 6. CDR3 sequence (DNA): TGTGCCAGCAGTTACTACGGCGGGAGAAGCTACGAGCAGTACTTC. Amino acids: CASSYYGGRSYEQYF.

This sequence joins TRBV30 and TRBJ2-7, with a tentative D call TRBD2 (6 bases). Trimming removed 7 bases from V and 2 bases from J, with 9 bases in between. The CDR3 length is 11 residues. The V gene's germline CDR1 is GTSNPN and CDR2 SVGIG (reference sequence). In DNA form, the CDR3 reads TGTGCCTATAGCGGTCCCTACGAGCAGTACTTC. Protein: CAYSGPYEQYF.

The V call is TRBV3-1 (or the pseudogene TRBV3-2), the J call TRBJ2-1, with 15 bases lining up with TRBD2. This CDR3 is 15 amino acids long. Looked up from germline, CDR1 is LGHDT and CDR2 is YNNKEL (reference sequence). The V segment lost 5 bases and the J segment 7 bases; nucleotides outside the gene matches: 3. CDR3 DNA: TGTGCCAGCAGCACTGGGACTAGCGGGAGGAATGAGCAGTTCTTC. Protein product: CASSTGTSGRNEQFF.

J is TRBJ2-1 and V is TRBV10-3, with 13 bases fitting TRBD2. This CDR3 is 15 amino acids long. Germline V gene lookup returns CDR1 ENHRY and CDR2 SYGVKD. J gave up 4 bases and V 4 bases, and 1 base lay outside the gene matches. The CDR3 coding sequence is TGTGCCATCAGTGGGACTAGCGGGAGTTACAATGAGCAGTTCTTC. It encodes CAISGTSGSYNEQFF.

This chain's CDR3 is CASSLGHAPYEQYF. The DNA for the CDR3 is TGTGCCAGCAGCTTGGGGCACGCACCCTACGAGCAGTACTTC. This sequence joins TRBV11-2 and TRBJ2-7; D might be TRBD1 (5 bases). Germline lookup yields CDR1 SGHAT and CDR2 FQNNGV. V dropped 3 bases and J dropped 2 bases, with 11 bases sitting between them. The length of the CDR3 is 14 residues.

The chain uses TRBV19 and TRBJ2-3; 7 bases are shared with TRBD2. CDR1 LNHDA and CDR2 SQIVND come from the germline V gene (reference sequence). The length of the CDR3 is 14 residues. V was pared by 5 bases and J by 0 bases, with 2 bases of the junction left unmatched. CDR3 residues: CASSRSGSTDTQYF. For the CDR3, the DNA is TGTGCCAGTAGTCGTAGCGGGAGCACAGATACGCAGTATTTT.

This clone was counted once. The genes are TRBV19 and TRBJ1-2, with D possibly matching TRBD1 (6 bases). The CDR3 totals 13 residues. V was cut by 3 bases and J by 6 bases, with 11 bases left in between. Germline CDR1 reads LNHDA; CDR2 reads SQIVND (reference sequence). The DNA of the CDR3 is TGTGCCAGTAGTATGGGGGGGCTTGATGGCTACACCTTC. It is translated as CASSMGGLDGYTF.

The chain couples TRBV6-6 to TRBJ2-7; 16 bases agree with TRBD2. Germline trimming cut 5 bases from V and 5 bases from J; bases unmatched to any gene: 6. The germline CDR1 and CDR2 sequences are MNHNY and SVGAGI (reference sequence). The CDR3 length is 16 residues. CDR3 DNA: TGTGCCAGCAGTGGGACTAGCGGGAGGGCCTTAGACGAGCAGTACTTC. It translates to CASSGTSGRALDEQYF.

This clone has a handful of counts. The chain couples TRBV15 to TRBJ2-7, with 7 bases lining up with TRBD1. The CDR3 runs 15 residues. CDR1 LNHNV and CDR2 YYDKDF come from the germline V gene (reference sequence). V gave up 1 base and J gave up 1 base; unmatched junction bases: 4. The CDR3 DNA reads as TGTGCCACCAGCAGAGGGACAGGCCTATCCTACGAGCAGTACTTC. This translates into CATSRGTGLSYEQYF.

J is TRBJ1-5 and V is TRBV7-9; the D is unclear. Trimming pared 3 bases from V and 2 bases from J, leaving 11 bases between. The CDR3 runs to 15 residues. Germline lookup yields CDR1 SEHNR and CDR2 FQNEAQ (reference sequence). The CDR3 bases are TGTGCCAGCAGCTTCGGGCCCGGGGGCAATCAGCCCCAGCATTTT. It specifies CASSFGPGGNQPQHF. Looking up the rest from reference TRBV7-9 and TRBJ1-5 gives the full variable domain: DTGVSQNPRHKITKRGQNVTFRCDPISEHNRLYWYRQTLGQGPEFLTYFQNEAQLEKSRLLSDRFSAERPKGSFSTLEIQRTEQGDSAMYLCASSFGPGGNQPQHFGDGTRLSIL.

This clone occurred a few times. The chain employs TRBV12-5 and TRBJ1-3; D gene uncertain. CDR1 is LGHNT and CDR2 is FRNRAP in the germline V gene. Deletions cut 3 bases from V and 1 base from J, with 7 bases between. This CDR3 is 14 amino acids long. CDR3 loop: CASGLSGSGNTIYF. The CDR3 DNA follows: TGTGCTAGTGGTTTATCGGGATCTGGAAACACCATATATTTT.